The T cell receptor beta chain described here comes from a study of T-cell memory formation after mild COVID-19. TCRdb recomputed calls from the 5' RACE reads with MiXCR, one row per CDR3 protein. The sample contains some 260,000 distinct CDR3 sequences, 15% to 20% of which appear only once. In its sample, this clonotype was seen many times. V lost 4 bases, J lost 5 bases, and 13 bases stayed unmatched. The V gene's germline CDR1 is SGHRS and CDR2 YFSETQ. This CDR3 region has 17 residues. The sample taken for sequencing was PBMCs or a T cell subset sorted from them (not recorded which). The source of this sequence is a young man who had mild COVID-19 (a few samples of this study predate the infection). Cell type and time point are not known. The J gene is TRBJ2-1, the V gene TRBV5-1, with 9 bases fitting TRBD1. Here the CDR3 reads CASSLGTGTTSNNEQFF. DNA for the CDR3: TGCGCCAGCAGCCTGGGGACAGGGACCACCTCAAACAATGAGCAGTTCTTC.